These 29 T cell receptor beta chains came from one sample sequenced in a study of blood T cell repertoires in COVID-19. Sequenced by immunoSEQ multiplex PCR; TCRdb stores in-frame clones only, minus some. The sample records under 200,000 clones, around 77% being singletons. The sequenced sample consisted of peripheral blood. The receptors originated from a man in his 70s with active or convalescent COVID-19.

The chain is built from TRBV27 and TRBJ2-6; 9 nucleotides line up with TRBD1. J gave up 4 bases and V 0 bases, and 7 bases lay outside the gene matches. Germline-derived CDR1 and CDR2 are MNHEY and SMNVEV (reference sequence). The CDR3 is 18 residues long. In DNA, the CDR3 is TGTGCCAGCAGTTTATCGACGGGGACAGGGTTAGGGGCCAACGTCCTGACTTTC. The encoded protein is CASSLSTGTGLGANVLTF.

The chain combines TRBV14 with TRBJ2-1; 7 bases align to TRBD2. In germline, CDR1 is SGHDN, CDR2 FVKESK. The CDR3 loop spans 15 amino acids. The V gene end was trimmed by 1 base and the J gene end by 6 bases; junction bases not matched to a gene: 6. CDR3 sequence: CASSQVGGSPNEQFF. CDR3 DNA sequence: TGTGCCAGCAGCCAAGTGGGCGGGAGCCCCAATGAGCAGTTCTTC.

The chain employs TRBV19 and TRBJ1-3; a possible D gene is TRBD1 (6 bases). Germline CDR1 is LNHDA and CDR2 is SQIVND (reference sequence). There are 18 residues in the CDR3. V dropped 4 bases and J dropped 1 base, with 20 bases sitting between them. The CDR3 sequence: CASSTREGHLASGNTIYF. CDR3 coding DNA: TGTGCCAGTAGTACCAGGGAGGGACACCTCGCTTCTGGAAACACCATATATTTT.

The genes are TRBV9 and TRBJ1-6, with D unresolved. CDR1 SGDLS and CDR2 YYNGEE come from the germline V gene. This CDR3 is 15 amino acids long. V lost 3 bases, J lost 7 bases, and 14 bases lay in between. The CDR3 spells CASSATGGRNSPLHF. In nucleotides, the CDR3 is TGTGCCAGCAGCGCTACGGGAGGAAGGAATTCACCCCTCCACTTT. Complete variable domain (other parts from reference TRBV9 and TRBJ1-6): DSGVTQTPKHLITATGQRVTLRCSPRSGDLSVYWYQQSLDQGLQFLIQYYNGEERAKGNILERFSAQQFPDLHSELNLSSLELGDSALYFCASSATGGRNSPLHFGNGTRLTVT.

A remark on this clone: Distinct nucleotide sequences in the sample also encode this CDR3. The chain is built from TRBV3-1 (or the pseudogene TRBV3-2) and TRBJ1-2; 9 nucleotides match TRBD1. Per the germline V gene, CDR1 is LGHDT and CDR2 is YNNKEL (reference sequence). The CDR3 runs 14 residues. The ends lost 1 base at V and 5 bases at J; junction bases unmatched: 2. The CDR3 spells CASSQAGQGYGYTF. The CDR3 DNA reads TGTGCCAGCAGCCAAGCTGGACAGGGGTATGGCTACACCTTC.

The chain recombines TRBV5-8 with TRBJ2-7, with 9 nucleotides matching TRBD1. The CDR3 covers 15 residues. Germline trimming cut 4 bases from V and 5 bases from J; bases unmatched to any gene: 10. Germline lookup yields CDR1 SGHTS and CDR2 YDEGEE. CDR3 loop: CASSPTGTGSDEQYF. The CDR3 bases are TGTGCCAGCAGCCCAACCGGGACAGGGTCCGACGAGCAGTACTTC.

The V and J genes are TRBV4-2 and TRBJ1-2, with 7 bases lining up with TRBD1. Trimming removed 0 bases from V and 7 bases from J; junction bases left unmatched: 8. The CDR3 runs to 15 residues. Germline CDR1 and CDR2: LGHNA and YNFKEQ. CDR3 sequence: CASSQESRGASGYTF. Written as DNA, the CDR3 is TGTGCCAGCAGCCAAGAATCCAGGGGGGCGAGTGGCTACACCTTC.

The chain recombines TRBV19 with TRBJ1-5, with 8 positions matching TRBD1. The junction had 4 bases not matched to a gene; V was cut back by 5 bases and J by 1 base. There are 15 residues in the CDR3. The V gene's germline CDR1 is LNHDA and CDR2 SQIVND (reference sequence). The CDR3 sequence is CASSYQGASNQPQHF. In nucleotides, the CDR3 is TGTGCCAGTAGTTATCAGGGGGCAAGCAATCAGCCCCAGCATTTT.

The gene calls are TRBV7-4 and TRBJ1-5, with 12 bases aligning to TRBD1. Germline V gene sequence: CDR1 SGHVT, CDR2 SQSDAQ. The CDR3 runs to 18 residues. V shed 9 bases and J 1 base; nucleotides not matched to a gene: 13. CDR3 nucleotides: TGTGCCAGAAGGGGGACAGGGGGCGCCCCCGGGAGCAATCAGCCCCAGCATTTT. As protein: CARRGTGGAPGSNQPQHF.

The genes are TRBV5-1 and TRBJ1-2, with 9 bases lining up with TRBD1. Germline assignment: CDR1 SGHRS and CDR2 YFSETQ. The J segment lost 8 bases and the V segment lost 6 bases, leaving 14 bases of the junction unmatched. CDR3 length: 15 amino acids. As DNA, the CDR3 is TGCGCCAGCATTTCCGGTCCGGGACAGGGTAACGGCTACACCTTC. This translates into CASISGPGQGNGYTF.

The CDR3 reads CASSKRGTGGLSSYNEQFF. The CDR3, as DNA: TGTGCCAGTAGTAAAAGGGGGACAGGGGGCCTCAGCTCCTACAATGAGCAGTTCTTC. The gene calls are TRBV19 and TRBJ2-1; 12 bases fit TRBD1. V gave up 4 bases and J gave up 0 bases; unmatched junction bases: 10. Germline CDR1 reads LNHDA; CDR2 reads SQIVND (reference sequence). This CDR3 comprises 19 residues.

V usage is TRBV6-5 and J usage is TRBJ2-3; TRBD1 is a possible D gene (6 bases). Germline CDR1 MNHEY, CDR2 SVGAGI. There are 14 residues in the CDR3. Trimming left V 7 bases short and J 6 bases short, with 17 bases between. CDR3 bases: TGTGCCAGCACCCAAGGGGACATTGGGGATACGCAGTATTTT. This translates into CASTQGDIGDTQYF.

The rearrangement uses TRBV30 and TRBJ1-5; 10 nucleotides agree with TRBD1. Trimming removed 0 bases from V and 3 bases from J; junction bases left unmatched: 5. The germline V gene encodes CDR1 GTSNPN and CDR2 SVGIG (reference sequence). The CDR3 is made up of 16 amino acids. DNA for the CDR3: TGTGCCTGGAGTGTCGAGACAGGGGGCCCCAATCAGCCCCAGCATTTT. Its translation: CAWSVETGGPNQPQHF.

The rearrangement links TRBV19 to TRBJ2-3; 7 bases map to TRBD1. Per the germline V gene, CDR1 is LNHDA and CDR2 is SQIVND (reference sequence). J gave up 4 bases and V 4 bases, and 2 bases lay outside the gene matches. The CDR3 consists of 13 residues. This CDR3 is CASSNRGPDTQYF. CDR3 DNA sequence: TGTGCCAGTAGTAACAGGGGCCCAGATACGCAGTATTTT.

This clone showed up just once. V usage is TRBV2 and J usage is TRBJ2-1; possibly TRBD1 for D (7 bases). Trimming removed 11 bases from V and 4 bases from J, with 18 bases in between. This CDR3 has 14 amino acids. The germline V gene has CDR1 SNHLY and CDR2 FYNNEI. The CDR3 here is CASTGRGVYNEQFF. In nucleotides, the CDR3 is TGTGCCTCGACAGGGCGGGGCGTATACAATGAGCAGTTCTTC.

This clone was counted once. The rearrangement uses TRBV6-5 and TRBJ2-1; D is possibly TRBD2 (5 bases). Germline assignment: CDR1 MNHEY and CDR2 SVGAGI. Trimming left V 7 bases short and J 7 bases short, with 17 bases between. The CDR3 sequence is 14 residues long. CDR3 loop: CASITREWWNEQFF. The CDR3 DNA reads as TGTGCCAGCATTACGAGGGAGTGGTGGAATGAGCAGTTCTTC.

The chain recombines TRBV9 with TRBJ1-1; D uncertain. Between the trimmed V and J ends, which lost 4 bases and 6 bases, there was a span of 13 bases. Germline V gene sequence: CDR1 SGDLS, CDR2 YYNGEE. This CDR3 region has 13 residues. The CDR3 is CASSQVGPAEAFF. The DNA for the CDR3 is TGTGCCAGCAGCCAGGTAGGTCCGGCTGAAGCTTTCTTT.

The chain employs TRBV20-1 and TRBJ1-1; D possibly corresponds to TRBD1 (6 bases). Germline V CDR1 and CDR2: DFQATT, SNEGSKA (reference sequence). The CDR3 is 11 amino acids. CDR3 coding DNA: TGCATGCCCGCCAGGGGCGCGGAAGCTTTCTTT. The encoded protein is CMPARGAEAFF.

In nucleotides, the CDR3 is TGTGCCTGGAATCGGGGGGAGGTGAACACTGAAGCTTTCTTT. Translated, it gives CAWNRGEVNTEAFF. V usage is TRBV30 and J usage is TRBJ1-1; D is possibly TRBD1 (5 bases). Germline loops: CDR1 GTSNPN, CDR2 SVGIG (reference sequence). V gave up 4 bases and J gave up 0 bases, with 12 bases separating them. CDR3 length: 14 residues.

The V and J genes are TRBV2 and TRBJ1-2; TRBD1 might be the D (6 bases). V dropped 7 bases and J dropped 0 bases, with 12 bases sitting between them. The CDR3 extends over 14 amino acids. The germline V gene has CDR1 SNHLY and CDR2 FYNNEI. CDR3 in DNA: TGTGCCAGCACAACAGGGCCTGCTAACTATGGCTACACCTTC. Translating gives CASTTGPANYGYTF.

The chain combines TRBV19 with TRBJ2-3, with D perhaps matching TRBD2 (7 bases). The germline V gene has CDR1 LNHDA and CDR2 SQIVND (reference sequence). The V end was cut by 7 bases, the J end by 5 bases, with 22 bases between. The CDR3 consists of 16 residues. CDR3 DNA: TGTGCCAGTACCAACATCCTGAATAGGGGGGGAGATACGCAGTATTTT. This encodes CASTNILNRGGDTQYF.

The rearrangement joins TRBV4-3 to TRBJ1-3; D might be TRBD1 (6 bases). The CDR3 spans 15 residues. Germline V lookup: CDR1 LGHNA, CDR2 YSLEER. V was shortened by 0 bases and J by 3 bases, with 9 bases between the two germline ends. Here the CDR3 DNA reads TGCGCCAGCAGCCAAGATCACAGGGATGGAAACACCATATATTTT. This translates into CASSQDHRDGNTIYF.

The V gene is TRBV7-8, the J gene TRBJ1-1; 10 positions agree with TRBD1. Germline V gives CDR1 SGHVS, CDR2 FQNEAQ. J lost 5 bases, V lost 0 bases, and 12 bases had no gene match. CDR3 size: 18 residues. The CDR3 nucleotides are TGTGCCAGCAGCTTAGCGCTACTAAGGGACAGGGGTGGAACTGAAGCTTTCTTT. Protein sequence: CASSLALLRDRGGTEAFF.

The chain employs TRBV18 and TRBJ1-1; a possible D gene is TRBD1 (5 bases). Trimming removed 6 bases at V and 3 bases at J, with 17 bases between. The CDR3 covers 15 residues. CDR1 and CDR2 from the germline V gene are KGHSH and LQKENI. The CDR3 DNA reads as TGTGCCAGCTCGCGTCGAGGGGAGGGTGACACTGAAGCTTTCTTT. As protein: CASSRRGEGDTEAFF. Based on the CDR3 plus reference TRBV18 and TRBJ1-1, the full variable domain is NAGVMQNPRHLVRRRGQEARLRCSPMKGHSHVYWYRQLPEEGLKFMVYLQKENIIDESGMPKERFSAEFPKEGPSILRIQQVVRGDSAAYFCASSRRGEGDTEAFFGQGTRLTVV.

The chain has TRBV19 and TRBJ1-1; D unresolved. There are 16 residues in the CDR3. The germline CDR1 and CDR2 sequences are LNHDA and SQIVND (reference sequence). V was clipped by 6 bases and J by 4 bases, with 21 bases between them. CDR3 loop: CASRRYGDGTGTEAFF. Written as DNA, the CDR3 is TGTGCCAGTAGACGATACGGGGATGGCACGGGCACTGAAGCTTTCTTT.

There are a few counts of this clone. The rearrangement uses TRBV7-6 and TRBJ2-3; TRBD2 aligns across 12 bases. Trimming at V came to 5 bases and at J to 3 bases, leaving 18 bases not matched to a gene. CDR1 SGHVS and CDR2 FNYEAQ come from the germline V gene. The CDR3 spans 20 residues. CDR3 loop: CASSPRPGTSGPSTTDTQYF. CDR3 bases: TGTGCCAGCAGCCCCCGCCCGGGGACTAGCGGGCCCAGTACTACAGATACGCAGTATTTT.

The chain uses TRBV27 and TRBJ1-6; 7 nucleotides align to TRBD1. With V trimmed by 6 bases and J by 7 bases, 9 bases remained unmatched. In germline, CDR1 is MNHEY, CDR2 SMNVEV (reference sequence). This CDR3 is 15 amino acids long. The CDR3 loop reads CASSPEPGGNSPLHF. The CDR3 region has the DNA TGTGCCAGCAGCCCGGAGCCAGGGGGGAATTCACCCCTCCACTTT.

CDR3 DNA: TGCGCCAGCAGCCAAGGAAATGCGGGAGTCGGCGCCTACAATGAGCAGTTCTTC. Encoded protein: CASSQGNAGVGAYNEQFF. The genes are TRBV4-1 and TRBJ2-1; TRBD2 matches 7 bases. Germline V gene lookup returns CDR1 MGHRA and CDR2 YSYEKL. With 1 base clipped from V and 2 bases from J, the junction kept 11 bases outside the gene matches. The CDR3 totals 18 residues.

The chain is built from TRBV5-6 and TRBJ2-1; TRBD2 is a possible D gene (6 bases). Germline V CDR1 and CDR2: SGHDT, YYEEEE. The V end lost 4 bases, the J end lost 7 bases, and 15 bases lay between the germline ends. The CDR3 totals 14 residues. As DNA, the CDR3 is TGTGCCAGCAGCCACCGGGACTCTGGGAATGAGCAGTTCTTC. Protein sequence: CASSHRDSGNEQFF.